Sequencing of this T cell receptor beta chain was carried out in a study of beta chain features in type 1 diabetes. Findings and limits, study-wide: Although PCR might favor shorter templates, it would do so equally in patients and controls. When Type 1 diabetes patients were examined, their TCRB CDR3s proved moderately but significantly shorter in all four CD4+ subsets. A definitive answer on HLA type influencing TCRB rearrangement was not reached here.

Trimming took off 3 bases at V and 5 bases at J, with 1 base between the two ends. The CDR3 extends over 10 amino acids. CDR1 GTSNPN and CDR2 SVGIG come from the germline V gene (reference sequence). Staining for CD45RO/CCR7/CD25/CD127/CD95/CD27 allowed sorting of CD4+ naive, central memory, regulatory and stem cell-like memory cells. Expressed TCRB transcripts were sequenced because the isolated RNA had all been reverse transcribed beforehand. Assay: immunoSEQ multiplex PCR; the TCRdb copy retains only in-frame clones and omits some. Altogether 600,000 to 700,000 clones are present, roughly 13% being singletons, with the ten largest covering approximately 0.022%. This clone was counted only a few times. Its specificity is not known.

Input material: naive CD4+ T cells from blood. This TCR was sampled from a man aged 18-30 years with type 1 diabetes. The chain recombines TRBV30 with TRBJ1-4, with D uncertain. CDR3 amino acids: CAWRNEKLFF. CDR3 DNA sequence: TGTGCCTGGAGAAATGAAAAACTGTTTTTT.